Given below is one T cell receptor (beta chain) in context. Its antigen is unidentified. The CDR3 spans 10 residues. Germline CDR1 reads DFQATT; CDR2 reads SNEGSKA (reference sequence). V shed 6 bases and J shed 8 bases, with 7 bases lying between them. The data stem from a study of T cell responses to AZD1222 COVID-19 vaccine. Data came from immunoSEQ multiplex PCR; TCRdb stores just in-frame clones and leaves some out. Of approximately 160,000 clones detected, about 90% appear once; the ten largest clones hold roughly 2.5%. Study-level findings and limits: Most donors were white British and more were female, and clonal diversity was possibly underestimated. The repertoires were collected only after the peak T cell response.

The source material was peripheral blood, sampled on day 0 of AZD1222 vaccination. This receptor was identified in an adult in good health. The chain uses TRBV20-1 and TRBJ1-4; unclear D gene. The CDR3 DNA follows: TGCAGTGCCAGACACGAAAAACTGTTTTTT. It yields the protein CSARHEKLFF.